These 8 T cell receptor beta chains originate from one sample sequenced in a study of T cell responses to AZD1222 COVID-19 vaccine. Repertoires were generated with immunoSEQ multiplex PCR, while TCRdb's copy carries only in-frame clones and drops some. The sample includes 150,000 or so clones, over 75% seen only once; the top ten take about 1.3%. This specimen was peripheral blood, taken on day 0 of AZD1222 vaccination. The receptor source for this set is an adult in good health.

The chain links TRBV28 to TRBJ1-4, with D possibly matching TRBD1 (6 bases). Trimming removed 3 bases from V and 6 bases from J, with 8 bases in between. The CDR3 spans 13 residues. The V gene's germline CDR1 is MDHEN and CDR2 SYDVKM. CDR3 residues: CASSFPGDEKLFF. The CDR3 nucleotides are TGTGCCAGCAGTTTCCCAGGGGATGAAAAACTGTTTTTT.

As to this clone: Additional DNA sequences in this sample encode the identical CDR3. The rearrangement uses TRBV11-3 and TRBJ1-1; D not certain. V dropped 3 bases and J dropped 1 base, with 9 bases sitting between them. Germline V lookup: CDR1 SGHNT, CDR2 YENEEA. CDR3 size: 14 residues. CDR3 protein: CASSLGRGNTEAFF. The CDR3 DNA reads as TGTGCCAGCAGCTTGGGGAGAGGGAACACTGAAGCTTTCTTT. The complete variable domain, with remaining parts taken from reference TRBV11-3 and TRBJ1-1, reads EAGVVQSPRYKIIEKKQPVAFWCNPISGHNTLYWYLQNLGQGPELLIRYENEEAVDDSQLPKDRFSAERLKGVDSTLKIQPAELGDSAVYLCASSLGRGNTEAFFGQGTRLTVV.

V usage is TRBV25-1 and J usage is TRBJ2-2, with 9 bases fitting TRBD2. The length of the CDR3 is 16 residues. Per germline, CDR1 MGHDK and CDR2 SYGVNS. With V trimmed by 0 bases and J by 3 bases, 2 bases remained unmatched. The DNA of the CDR3 is TGTGCCAGCAGTGAATATGCGGGGGGGCACACCGGGGAGCTGTTTTTT. It translates to CASSEYAGGHTGELFF. The variable domain in full, completed from reference TRBV25-1 and TRBJ2-2, reads EADIYQTPRYLVIGTGKKITLECSQTMGHDKMYWYQQDPGMELHLIHYSYGVNSTEKGDLSSESTVSRIRTEHFPLTLESARPSHTSQYLCASSEYAGGHTGELFFGEGSRLTVL.

The CDR3 coding sequence is TGTGCCAGCAGCTCGGACAGGGGGAACACTGAAGCTTTCTTT. As protein: CASSSDRGNTEAFF. The chain joins TRBV7-3 to TRBJ1-1, with TRBD1 identical over 9 bases. Germline CDR1 and CDR2: SGHTA and FQGTGA. The V and J ends lost 4 bases and 1 base, in that order; junction bases with no gene match: 1. The CDR3 consists of 14 residues.

The rearrangement joins TRBV5-6 to TRBJ2-1; 7 bases align to TRBD2. Germline CDR1 SGHDT, CDR2 YYEEEE. V lost 4 bases to trimming and J lost 0 bases; unmatched junction nucleotides: 16. This CDR3 spans 19 amino acids. The CDR3 bases are TGTGCCAGCAGCGGCGGGACGCGGGGAACTAGCGTCTCCTACAATGAGCAGTTCTTC. It translates to CASSGGTRGTSVSYNEQFF.

V usage is TRBV5-5 and J usage is TRBJ2-7; D gene unclear. This CDR3 has 12 amino acids. CDR1 is SGHKS, CDR2 YYEKEE, per germline (reference sequence). Trimming shortened V by 0 bases and J by 4 bases, and 5 bases separated the two germline ends. The CDR3: CASSLVGYEQYF. The CDR3 DNA reads as TGTGCCAGCAGCTTGGTGGGTTACGAGCAGTACTTC.

This chain connects TRBV19 to TRBJ2-1; 7 bases match TRBD1. The germline V gene has CDR1 LNHDA and CDR2 SQIVND (reference sequence). Trimming cost V 6 bases and J 5 bases; bases outside gene matches: 10. This CDR3 comprises 15 residues. CDR3 coding DNA: TGTGCCAGTAGGAGACAGGGATTTGTCAACAATGAGCAGTTCTTC. This gives the protein CASRRQGFVNNEQFF. The whole variable domain, filled in from reference TRBV19 and TRBJ2-1, reads DGGITQSPKYLFRKEGQNVTLSCEQNLNHDAMYWYRQDPGQGLRLIYYSQIVNDFQKGDIAEGYSVSREKKESFPLTVTSAQKNPTAFYLCASRRQGFVNNEQFFGPGTRLTVL.

The J gene is TRBJ2-5, the V gene TRBV7-8, with D perhaps TRBD2 (5 bases). The germline gives CDR1 SGHVS, CDR2 FQNEAQ. Deletions cut 5 bases from V and 5 bases from J, with 15 bases between. The CDR3 loop spans 14 amino acids. The CDR3 nucleotides read TGTGCCAGCAGCGCGGCGGGTAGCGACGAGACCCAGTACTTC. This gives the protein CASSAAGSDETQYF.